This T cell receptor beta chain derives from a study of CD8 T cells in ankylosing spondylitis. Points from the study as a whole: Significant enrichment of disease-linked clones was reported in matched ankylosing spondylitis synovial fluid.

V was cut by 6 bases and J by 5 bases, with 13 bases left in between. The CDR3 is 13 amino acids. This clonotype was recorded many times. What it binds is unknown. For TCR beta, libraries came from quantitative 5'-RACE with molecular barcodes. MiXCR was run by TCRdb on the 5' RACE reads, yielding one entry per CDR3 protein. Among 200,000 to 300,000 distinct CDR3 sequences listed, around 7.8% were seen once. This receptor was identified in a male donor with ankylosing spondylitis or in good health (not recorded which). Source material: blood, either unsorted or a sorted T cell fraction (not recorded which). The gene calls are TRBV12-3 or TRBV12-4 and TRBJ1-1; D unresolved. The CDR3, as DNA: TGTGCCAGCAGCGCGTTCGGAGGGACTGAAGCTTTCTTT. Translation: CASSAFGGTEAFF.